This T cell receptor beta chain originates from a study of T cell responses to AZD1222 COVID-19 vaccine. Study-wide results and caveats: Donor demographics were predominantly white British with a female majority; clonal diversity may be underestimated.

Profiled with immunoSEQ multiplex PCR; TCRdb holds only in-frame clones, not every one. The data show some 150,000 clones, approximately 90% seen once. To note about this clone: Its antigen is undetermined.

The sample in question was peripheral blood, obtained on day 0 of MenACWY control vaccination. This clonotype was obtained from an adult in good health.

CDR3 sequence: CASSTRMGLGQETQYF. CDR3 bases: TGTGCCAGTAGTACGAGGATGGGACTGGGACAAGAGACCCAGTACTTC. The V gene is TRBV19, the J gene TRBJ2-5, with D perhaps matching TRBD2 (6 bases). The CDR3 spans 16 residues. V shed 4 bases and J shed 2 bases, with 17 bases lying between them. Germline assignment: CDR1 LNHDA and CDR2 SQIVND (reference sequence).